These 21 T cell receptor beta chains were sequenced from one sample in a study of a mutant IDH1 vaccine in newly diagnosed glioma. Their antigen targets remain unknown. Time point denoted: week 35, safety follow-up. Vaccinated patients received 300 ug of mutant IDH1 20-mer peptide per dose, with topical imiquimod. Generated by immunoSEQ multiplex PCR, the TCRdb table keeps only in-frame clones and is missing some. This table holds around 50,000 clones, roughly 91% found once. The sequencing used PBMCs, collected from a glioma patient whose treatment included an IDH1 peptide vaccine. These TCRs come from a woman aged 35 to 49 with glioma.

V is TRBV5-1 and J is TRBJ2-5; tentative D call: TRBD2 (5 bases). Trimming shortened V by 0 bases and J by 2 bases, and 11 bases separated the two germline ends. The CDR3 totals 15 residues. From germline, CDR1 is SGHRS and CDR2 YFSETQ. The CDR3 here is CASSLVVGVQETQYF. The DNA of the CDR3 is TGCGCCAGCAGCTTGGTGGTCGGGGTTCAAGAGACCCAGTACTTC.

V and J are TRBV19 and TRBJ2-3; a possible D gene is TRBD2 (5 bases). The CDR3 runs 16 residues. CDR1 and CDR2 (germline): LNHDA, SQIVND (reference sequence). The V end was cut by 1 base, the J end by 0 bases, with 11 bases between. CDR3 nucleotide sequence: TGTGCCAGTAGTATAGGCGGGTACTCTAGCACAGATACGCAGTATTTT. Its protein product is CASSIGGYSSTDTQYF.

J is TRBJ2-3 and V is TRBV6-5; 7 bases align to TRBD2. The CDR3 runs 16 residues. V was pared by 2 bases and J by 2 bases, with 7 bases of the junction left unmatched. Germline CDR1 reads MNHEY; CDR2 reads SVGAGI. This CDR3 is CASSYAPSGNTDTQYF. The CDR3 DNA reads TGTGCCAGCAGTTACGCGCCTAGCGGAAACACAGATACGCAGTATTTT.

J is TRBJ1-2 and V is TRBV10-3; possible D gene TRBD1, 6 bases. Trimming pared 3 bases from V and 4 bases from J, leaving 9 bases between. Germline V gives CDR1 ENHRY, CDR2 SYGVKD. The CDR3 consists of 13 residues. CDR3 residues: CAISERGGYGYTF. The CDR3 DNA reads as TGTGCCATCAGTGAACGAGGGGGCTATGGCTACACCTTC.

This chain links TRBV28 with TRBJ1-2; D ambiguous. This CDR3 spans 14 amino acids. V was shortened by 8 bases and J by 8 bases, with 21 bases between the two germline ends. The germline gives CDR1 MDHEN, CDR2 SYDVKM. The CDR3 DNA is TGTGCCAGCTCCCCCACGAGTTTTTCGGGGGGCTACACCTTC. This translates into CASSPTSFSGGYTF.

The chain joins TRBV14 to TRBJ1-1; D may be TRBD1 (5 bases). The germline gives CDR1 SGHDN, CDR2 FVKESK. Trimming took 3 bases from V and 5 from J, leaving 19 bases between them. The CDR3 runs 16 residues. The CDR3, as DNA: TGTGCCAGCAGCCATCTAGGTAGGGGCTCGGAAACTGAAGCTTTCTTT. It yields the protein CASSHLGRGSETEAFF.

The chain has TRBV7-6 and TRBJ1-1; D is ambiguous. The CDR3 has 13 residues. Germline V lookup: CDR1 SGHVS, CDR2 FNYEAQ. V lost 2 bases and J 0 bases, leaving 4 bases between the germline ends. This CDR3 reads CASSLRLNTEAFF. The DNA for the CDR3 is TGTGCCAGCAGCTTAAGATTGAACACTGAAGCTTTCTTT.

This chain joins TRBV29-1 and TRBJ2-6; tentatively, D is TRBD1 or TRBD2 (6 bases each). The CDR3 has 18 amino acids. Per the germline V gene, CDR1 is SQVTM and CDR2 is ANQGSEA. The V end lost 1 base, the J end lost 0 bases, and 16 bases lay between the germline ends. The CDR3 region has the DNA TGCAGCGTTGAAGTAGCGGACAGTGTACACTCTGGGGCCAACGTCCTGACTTTC. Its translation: CSVEVADSVHSGANVLTF.

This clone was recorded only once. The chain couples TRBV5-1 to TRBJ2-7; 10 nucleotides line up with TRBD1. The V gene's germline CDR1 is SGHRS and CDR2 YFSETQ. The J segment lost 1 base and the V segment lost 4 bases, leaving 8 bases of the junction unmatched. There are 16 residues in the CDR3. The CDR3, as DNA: TGCGCCAGCAGCGACCTAGTGGACAGGGGGTCCTACGAGCAGTACTTC. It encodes CASSDLVDRGSYEQYF. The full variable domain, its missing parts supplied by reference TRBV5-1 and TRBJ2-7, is KAGVTQTPRYLIKTRGQQVTLSCSPISGHRSVSWYQQTPGQGLQFLFEYFSETQRNKGNFPGRFSGRQFSNSRSEMNVSTLELGDSALYLCASSDLVDRGSYEQYFGPGTRLTVT.

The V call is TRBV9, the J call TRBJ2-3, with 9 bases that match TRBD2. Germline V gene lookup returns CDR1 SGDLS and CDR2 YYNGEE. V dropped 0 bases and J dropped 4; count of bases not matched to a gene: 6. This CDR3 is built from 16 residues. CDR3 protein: CASSVASGTSPDTQYF. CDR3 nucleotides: TGTGCCAGCAGCGTAGCTAGCGGGACTAGCCCAGATACGCAGTATTTT.

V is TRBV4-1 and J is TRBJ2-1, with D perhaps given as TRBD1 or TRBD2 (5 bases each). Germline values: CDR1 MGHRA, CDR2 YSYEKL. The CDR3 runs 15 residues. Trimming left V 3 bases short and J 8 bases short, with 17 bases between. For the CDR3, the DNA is TGCGCCAGCAGCCAGTCCGGGACCTGGGCCGATGAGCAGTTCTTC. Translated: CASSQSGTWADEQFF.

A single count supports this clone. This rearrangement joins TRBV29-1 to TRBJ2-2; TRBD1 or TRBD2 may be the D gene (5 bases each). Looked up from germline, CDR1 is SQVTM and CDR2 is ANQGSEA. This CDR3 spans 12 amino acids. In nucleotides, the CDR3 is TGCGGCGGAGCGGATGGGGCCCGGGAGCTGTTTTTT. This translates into CGGADGARELFF.

The CDR3 nucleotides are TGTGCCAGCAGTTCGCCCTCTAGCGCCCAGGAGACCCAGTACTTC. Amino acids: CASSSPSSAQETQYF. This rearrangement joins TRBV6-5 to TRBJ2-5; a possible D gene is TRBD2 (6 bases). Germline CDR1 is MNHEY and CDR2 is SVGAGI. The CDR3 is 15 amino acids. The germline V and J ends were trimmed by 4 bases and 5 bases, with 17 bases remaining between them.

In DNA, the CDR3 is TGTGCCAGCAGTCAACAGGGGGCGAACACTGAAGCTTTCTTT. It yields the protein CASSQQGANTEAFF. The chain couples TRBV27 to TRBJ1-1; 9 bases line up with TRBD1. Germline trimming cut 5 bases from V and 1 base from J; bases unmatched to any gene: 2. Germline assignment: CDR1 MNHEY and CDR2 SMNVEV (reference sequence). The CDR3 spans 14 residues.

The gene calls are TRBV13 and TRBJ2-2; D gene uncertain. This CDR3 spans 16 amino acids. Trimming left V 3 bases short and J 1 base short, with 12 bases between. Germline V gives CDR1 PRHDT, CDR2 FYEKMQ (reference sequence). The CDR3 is CASSLFPWENTGELFF. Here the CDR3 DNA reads TGTGCCAGCAGCTTGTTCCCATGGGAGAACACCGGGGAGCTGTTTTTT.

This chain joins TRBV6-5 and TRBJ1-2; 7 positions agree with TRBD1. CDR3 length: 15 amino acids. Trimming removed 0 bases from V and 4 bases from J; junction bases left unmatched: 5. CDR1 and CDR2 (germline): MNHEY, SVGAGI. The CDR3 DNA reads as TGTGCCAGCAGTTACTCGAGAAGGGGGCCCTATGGCTACACCTTC. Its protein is CASSYSRRGPYGYTF.

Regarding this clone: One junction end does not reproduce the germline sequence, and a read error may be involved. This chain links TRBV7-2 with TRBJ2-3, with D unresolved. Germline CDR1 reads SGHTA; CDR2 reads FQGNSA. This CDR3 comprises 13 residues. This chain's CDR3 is CASSLKPTNTQYF. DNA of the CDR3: TGTGCCAGCAGCTTAAAGCCCACAAATACGCAGTATTTT.

CDR3 protein: CASSHGTGGYNEQFF. The CDR3 coding sequence is TGCGCCAGCAGCCATGGGACAGGGGGCTACAATGAGCAGTTCTTC. The genes are TRBV5-1 and TRBJ2-1, with 11 bases identical to TRBD1. The V segment lost 4 bases and the J segment 3 bases; nucleotides outside the gene matches: 3. Germline V gene sequence: CDR1 SGHRS, CDR2 YFSETQ. The CDR3 covers 15 residues.

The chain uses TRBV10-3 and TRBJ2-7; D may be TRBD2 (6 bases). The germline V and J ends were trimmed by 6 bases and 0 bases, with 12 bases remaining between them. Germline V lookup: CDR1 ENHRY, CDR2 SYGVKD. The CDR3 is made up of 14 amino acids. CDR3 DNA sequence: TGTGCCATCAGCCCCCGGGGGAGCTCCTACGAGCAGTACTTC. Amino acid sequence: CAISPRGSSYEQYF.

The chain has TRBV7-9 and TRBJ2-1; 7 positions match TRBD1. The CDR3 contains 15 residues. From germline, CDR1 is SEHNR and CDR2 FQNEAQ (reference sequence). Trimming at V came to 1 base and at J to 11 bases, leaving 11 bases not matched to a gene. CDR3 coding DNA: TGTGCCAGCAGCTTAGGTTTGGGACAGCGTACCCAGCAGTTCTTC. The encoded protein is CASSLGLGQRTQQFF. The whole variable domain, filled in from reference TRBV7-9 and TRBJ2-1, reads DTGVSQNPRHKITKRGQNVTFRCDPISEHNRLYWYRQTLGQGPEFLTYFQNEAQLEKSRLLSDRFSAERPKGSFSTLEIQRTEQGDSAMYLCASSLGLGQRTQQFFGPGTRLTVL.

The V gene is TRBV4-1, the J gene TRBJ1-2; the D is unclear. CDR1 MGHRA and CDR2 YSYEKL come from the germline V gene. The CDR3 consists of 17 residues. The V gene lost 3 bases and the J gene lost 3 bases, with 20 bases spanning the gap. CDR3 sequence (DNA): TGCGCCAGCAGCCATATTCTTCTCCGGCCTTGGGACTATGGCTACACCTTC. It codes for CASSHILLRPWDYGYTF.